Shown below are 13 T cell receptor beta chains from a single sample sequenced in a study of T cell responses to AZD1222 COVID-19 vaccine. Method: immunoSEQ multiplex PCR; TCRdb's copy keeps in-frame clones and lacks some. The sample shows tens of thousands of clones, 83% of them seen only once. This material consisted of peripheral blood, taken 28 days after the second AZD1222 dose. These receptors were obtained from an adult who received the AZD1222 COVID-19 vaccine.

The chain has TRBV9 and TRBJ2-2, with TRBD1 as a possible D gene (5 bases). The V end was cut by 5 bases, the J end by 4 bases, with 18 bases between. This CDR3 has 16 amino acids. Germline CDR1 is SGDLS and CDR2 is YYNGEE. The CDR3 sequence is CASSTTSSGFTGELFF. CDR3 coding DNA: TGTGCCAGCAGTACAACCAGTTCAGGGTTCACCGGGGAGCTGTTTTTT.

The V gene is TRBV19, the J gene TRBJ1-1; D possibly corresponds to TRBD1 (6 bases). Trimming took 7 bases from V and 1 from J, leaving 16 bases between them. CDR1 is LNHDA and CDR2 is SQIVND in the germline V gene (reference sequence). The length of the CDR3 is 15 residues. CDR3 protein: CASTTRTATNTEAFF. The DNA for the CDR3 is TGTGCCAGTACCACCAGGACAGCTACGAACACTGAAGCTTTCTTT.

The chain combines TRBV23-1 with TRBJ2-1, with TRBD1 matching 8 bases. TRBV23-1 is filed as an ORF, its function uncertain. CDR3 length: 16 residues. Germline trimming cut 2 bases from V and 3 bases from J; bases unmatched to any gene: 6. CDR3 nucleotides: TGCGCCAGCAGTCAAAACAGGGGGTCACACTACAATGAGCAGTTCTTC. Translated: CASSQNRGSHYNEQFF.

The rearrangement joins TRBV7-7 to TRBJ2-7, with D perhaps matching TRBD2 (5 bases). The CDR3 loop spans 15 amino acids. V lost 1 base, J lost 0 bases, and 10 bases lay in between. Germline loops: CDR1 SSHAT, CDR2 FNYEAQ (reference sequence). This CDR3 is CASSLGSGDSYEQYF. In DNA form, the CDR3 reads TGTGCCAGCAGCTTAGGATCCGGGGACTCCTACGAGCAGTACTTC.

This clone has a count of ten or more. This chain connects TRBV3-1 (or the pseudogene TRBV3-2) to TRBJ2-7; possibly TRBD1 or TRBD2 for D (5 bases each). With 4 bases removed from V and 3 bases from J, the gap between germline ends came to 13 bases. In germline, CDR1 is LGHDT, CDR2 YNNKEL (reference sequence). The CDR3 consists of 14 residues. The CDR3 region has the DNA TGTGCCAGCAGCCCTCGGGACGGCCGCTACGAGCAGTACTTC. Its translation is CASSPRDGRYEQYF.

The chain uses TRBV18 and TRBJ2-5; D uncertain. The germline V gene has CDR1 KGHSH and CDR2 LQKENI. This CDR3 is 13 amino acids long. Trimming took 5 bases from V and 1 from J, leaving 8 bases between them. Written as DNA, the CDR3 is TGTGCCAGCTCATCGCAGCGCCAAGAGACCCAGTACTTC. Translation: CASSSQRQETQYF.

The chain carries TRBV6-5 and TRBJ2-7; 10 nucleotides match TRBD2. The V gene's germline CDR1 is MNHEY and CDR2 SVGAGI. V lost 3 bases to trimming and J lost 2 bases; unmatched junction nucleotides: 1. The CDR3 has 14 residues. The DNA of the CDR3 is TGTGCCAGCAGTTATACTAGCGGGACCTACGAGCAGTACTTC. Translation: CASSYTSGTYEQYF.

The gene calls are TRBV6-5 and TRBJ1-2; D gene uncertain. From germline, CDR1 is MNHEY and CDR2 SVGAGI. The CDR3 is made up of 15 amino acids. Trimming shortened V by 2 bases and J by 4 bases, and 14 bases separated the two germline ends. The CDR3 coding sequence is TGTGCCAGCAGTTACCTTATGGCAGGACTCTATGGCTACACCTTC. This gives the protein CASSYLMAGLYGYTF.

CDR3 protein: CASNPVRVTETQYF. DNA of the CDR3: TGCGCCAGCAACCCGGTTAGGGTCACAGAGACCCAGTACTTC. The chain is built from TRBV23-1 and TRBJ2-5, with D hard to call. TRBV23-1 is filed as an ORF, its function uncertain. V lost 7 bases and J lost 4, with 16 bases in between. The CDR3 is 14 amino acids.

The chain employs TRBV11-2 and TRBJ2-5; D may be TRBD1 (7 bases). Germline V gene data show CDR1 as SGHAT and CDR2 as FQNNGV. V lost 4 bases and J 3 bases, leaving 27 bases between the germline ends. CDR3 size: 19 residues. CDR3 bases: TGTGCCAGCAGCTCCGGGGACAGTCCTATCTGGGGACTGGAAGAGACCCAGTACTTC. Translation gives CASSSGDSPIWGLEETQYF.

This clone occurred once. This chain links TRBV28 with TRBJ2-7, with a weak D call TRBD1 (6 bases). Trimming took off 6 bases at V and 0 bases at J, with 15 bases between the two ends. Germline V gene data show CDR1 as MDHEN and CDR2 as SYDVKM. The CDR3 is 15 residues long. CDR3 sequence reads: CASSHTGSPSYEQYF. CDR3 nucleotides: TGTGCCAGCAGCCACACAGGGAGTCCCTCCTACGAGCAGTACTTC.

The rearrangement links TRBV5-4 to TRBJ1-1; D is unclear. This CDR3 comprises 15 residues. CDR1 is SGHNT, CDR2 YYREEE, per germline (reference sequence). V dropped 4 bases and J dropped 0 bases, with 13 bases sitting between them. CDR3 residues: CASSTFGSMNTEAFF. The CDR3 nucleotides read TGTGCCAGCAGCACCTTTGGCAGCATGAACACTGAAGCTTTCTTT.

This rearrangement joins TRBV6-5 to TRBJ2-7; D may be TRBD1 (5 bases). The V gene lost 0 bases and the J gene lost 4 bases, with 7 bases spanning the gap. The CDR3 is 13 residues long. Germline-derived CDR1 and CDR2 are MNHEY and SVGAGI. The DNA of the CDR3 is TGTGCCAGCAGTTACTCGGCAGGGTACGAGCAGTACTTC. As protein: CASSYSAGYEQYF.